The clone carrying this TCR beta chain was seen a single time. What it recognizes is unknown. Germline V gene data show CDR1 as LGHNA and CDR2 as YNFKEQ. CDR3 length: 15 amino acids. With V trimmed by 3 bases and J by 0 bases, 4 bases remained unmatched. The data derive from a study of cytomegalovirus exposure and HLA in healthy donors. General study points: A missense variant in DCLRE1C was later tied to TCR beta V- and J-gene trimming. A previous analysis found most TCR beta V segments productive roughly 87% or roughly 30% of the time.

PCR involved 60 Vbeta and 13 Jbeta primers. TCRdb's table, derived via immunoSEQ multiplex PCR, lists solely in-frame clones and lacks some. The data show 160,000 or so clones, around 79% seen once. The rearrangement uses TRBV4-2 and TRBJ1-1; 7 positions match TRBD1. The TCR sequence derives from a man aged 35-49 years in good health and CMV-seronegative. The sequenced sample was PBMCs. The CDR3 is CASSQADRVNTEAFF. CDR3 in DNA: TGTGCCAGCAGCCAGGCCGACAGGGTGAACACTGAAGCTTTCTTT.